This T cell receptor (beta chain) came from a study of cytomegalovirus exposure and HLA in healthy donors. Trimming took 8 bases from V and 4 from J, leaving 17 bases between them. CDR3 length: 14 residues. Findings of the study overall: Cytomegalovirus association was listed for 170 or so TCR beta chains.

Concerning this clone itself: The antigen is not known.

Primers for the PCR totalled 60 Vbeta and 13 Jbeta. Some clones are missing from TCRdb's copy, which holds only in-frame ones; the method was immunoSEQ multiplex PCR. The table lists roughly 140,000 clones, around 79% of them singletons, with roughly 0.7% in the top ten. V gene TRBV23-1 combines with J gene TRBJ2-5, with D unresolved. TRBV23-1 belongs to the ORF category, with a function that is uncertain. Sequencing was done on a sample of PBMCs. The clonotype was recovered from a male donor in good health and CMV-seronegative. CDR3 loop: CASPSGCLAETQYF. CDR3 coding DNA: TGCGCCAGCCCTAGTGGCTGTCTCGCAGAGACCCAGTACTTC.